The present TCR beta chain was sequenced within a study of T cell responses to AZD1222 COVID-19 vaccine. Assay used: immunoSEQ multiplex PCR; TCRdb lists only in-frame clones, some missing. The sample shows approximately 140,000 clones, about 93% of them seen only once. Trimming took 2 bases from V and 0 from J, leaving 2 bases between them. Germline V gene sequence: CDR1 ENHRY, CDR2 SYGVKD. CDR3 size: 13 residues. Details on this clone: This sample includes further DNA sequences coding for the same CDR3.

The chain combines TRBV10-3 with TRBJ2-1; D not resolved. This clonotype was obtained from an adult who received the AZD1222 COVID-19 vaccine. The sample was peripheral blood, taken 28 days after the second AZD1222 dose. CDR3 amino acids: CAISEGSYNEQFF. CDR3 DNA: TGTGCCATCAGTGAGGGCTCCTACAATGAGCAGTTCTTC.